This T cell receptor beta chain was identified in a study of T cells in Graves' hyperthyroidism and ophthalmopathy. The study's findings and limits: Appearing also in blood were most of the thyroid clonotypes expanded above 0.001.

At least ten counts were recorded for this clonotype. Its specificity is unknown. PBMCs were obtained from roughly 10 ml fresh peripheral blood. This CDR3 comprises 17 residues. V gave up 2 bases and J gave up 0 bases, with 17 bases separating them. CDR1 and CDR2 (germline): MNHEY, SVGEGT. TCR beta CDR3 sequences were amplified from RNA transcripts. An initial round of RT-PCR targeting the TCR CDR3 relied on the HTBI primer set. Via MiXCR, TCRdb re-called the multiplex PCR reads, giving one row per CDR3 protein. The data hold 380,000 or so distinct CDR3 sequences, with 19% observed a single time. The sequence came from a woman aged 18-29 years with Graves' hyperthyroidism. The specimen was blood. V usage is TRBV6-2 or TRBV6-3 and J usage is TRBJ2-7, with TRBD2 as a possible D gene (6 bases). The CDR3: CASSYNLRGTSSYEQYF. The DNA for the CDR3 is TGTGCCAGCAGTTACAATTTGCGGGGTACGAGCTCCTACGAGCAGTACTTC.